This entry lists 14 T cell receptor beta chains sequenced from one sample in a study of shared clonotypes between healthy human individuals. Measured with immunoSEQ multiplex PCR; TCRdb has only the in-frame clones, and not every one. Of about 700,000 clones listed, 92% were seen once; the top ten hold approximately 22%. Naive CD8 cells comprised CD45RO-negative, CCR7-positively selected cells, excluding terminally differentiated effector memory CD45RA+ cells. The sequencing input was naive CD8+ T cells sorted from blood. The source of these receptors is a man aged 25-45 years in good health.

CDR3 sequence: CASSPDTQNIQYF. In DNA, the CDR3 is TGTGCCAGCAGTCCGGACACCCAAAACATTCAGTACTTC. The V call is TRBV6-6, the J call TRBJ2-4, with a tentative D call TRBD1 (5 bases). V lost 5 bases and J 5 bases, leaving 10 bases between the germline ends. The CDR3 is 13 residues long. Per germline, CDR1 MNHNY and CDR2 SVGAGI (reference sequence).

V and J are TRBV7-9 and TRBJ2-5; no clear D gene. This CDR3 spans 11 amino acids. Trimming removed 4 bases at V and 4 bases at J, with 4 bases between. The germline CDR1 and CDR2 sequences are SEHNR and FQNEAQ (reference sequence). The CDR3 spells CASSWGETQYF. The CDR3, as DNA: TGTGCCAGCAGCTGGGGAGAGACCCAGTACTTC. The full variable domain, completed using reference TRBV7-9 and TRBJ2-5, is DTGVSQNPRHKITKRGQNVTFRCDPISEHNRLYWYRQTLGQGPEFLTYFQNEAQLEKSRLLSDRFSAERPKGSFSTLEIQRTEQGDSAMYLCASSWGETQYFGPGTRLLVL.

The J gene is TRBJ1-1, the V gene TRBV14; 8 positions agree with TRBD1. Looked up from germline, CDR1 is SGHDN and CDR2 is FVKESK. J lost 0 bases, V lost 5 bases, and 8 bases had no gene match. The CDR3 contains 16 residues. The CDR3 region is CASSADRGWMNTEAFF. The CDR3 DNA follows: TGTGCCAGCAGCGCCGACAGGGGCTGGATGAACACTGAAGCTTTCTTT.

The rearrangement uses TRBV5-4 and TRBJ2-1, with 13 bases lining up with TRBD2. The V gene end was trimmed by 4 bases and the J gene end by 0 bases; junction bases not matched to a gene: 4. CDR3 size: 17 residues. The germline gives CDR1 SGHNT, CDR2 YYREEE (reference sequence). This CDR3 reads CASSPRTSGSSYNEQFF. CDR3 in DNA: TGTGCCAGCAGCCCCAGGACTAGCGGGAGCTCCTACAATGAGCAGTTCTTC.

This chain joins TRBV30 and TRBJ2-7; no clear D. Trimming pared 4 bases from V and 4 bases from J, leaving 14 bases between. CDR3 length: 13 residues. In germline, CDR1 is GTSNPN, CDR2 SVGIG (reference sequence). This CDR3 is CAWTKGLQYEQYF. CDR3 bases: TGTGCCTGGACGAAGGGTCTACAGTACGAGCAGTACTTC.

The chain recombines TRBV11-2 with TRBJ2-7; D not certain. The CDR3 extends over 14 amino acids. The V end lost 5 bases, the J end lost 5 bases, and 16 bases lay between the germline ends. CDR1 and CDR2 (germline): SGHAT, FQNNGV. The CDR3 DNA follows: TGTGCCAGCAGCCGAGATTTTGGCCGTAACGAGCAGTACTTC. Its translation: CASSRDFGRNEQYF.

The rearrangement links TRBV27 to TRBJ2-5; 8 bases are shared with TRBD2. J gave up 4 bases and V 8 bases, and 9 bases lay outside the gene matches. Germline V gene lookup returns CDR1 MNHEY and CDR2 SMNVEV (reference sequence). The CDR3 has 14 amino acids. The CDR3 protein is CASVKAGVPETQYF. As DNA, the CDR3 is TGTGCCAGCGTAAAAGCGGGGGTCCCAGAGACCCAGTACTTC.

The chain links TRBV28 to TRBJ2-1; D is unresolved. Trimming cost V 5 bases and J 3 bases, with 11 bases left between them. Germline loops: CDR1 MDHEN, CDR2 SYDVKM. The CDR3 length is 14 residues. CDR3 coding DNA: TGTGCCAGCAGTCAAATAGCTCTCTACAATGAGCAGTTCTTC. This sequence encodes CASSQIALYNEQFF.

In nucleotides, the CDR3 is TGTGCCAGCAGTGATGTTCTTCTAGCCAAAAACATTCAGTACTTC. This gives the protein CASSDVLLAKNIQYF. This chain links TRBV2 with TRBJ2-4; D gene ambiguous. Germline CDR1 reads SNHLY; CDR2 reads FYNNEI. Trimming removed 3 bases at V and 0 bases at J, with 9 bases between. The CDR3 length is 15 residues.

The rearrangement links TRBV11-2 to TRBJ2-1, with TRBD2 matching 7 bases. V trimming: 4 bases; J trimming: 7 bases; junction bases outside the gene matches: 4. Germline values: CDR1 SGHAT, CDR2 FQNNGV. The CDR3 has 13 amino acids. CDR3 amino acids: CASSSGLWNEQFF. CDR3 in DNA: TGTGCCAGCAGCTCGGGACTATGGAATGAGCAGTTCTTC.

V usage is TRBV29-1 and J usage is TRBJ2-1, with D perhaps TRBD2 (5 bases). CDR1 is SQVTM, CDR2 ANQGSEA, per germline. The CDR3 consists of 14 residues. The V gene lost 4 bases and the J gene lost 3 bases, with 13 bases spanning the gap. The DNA for the CDR3 is TGCAGCGTTGGGCGTGGCGGGTACTACAATGAGCAGTTCTTC. It specifies CSVGRGGYYNEQFF.

The chain joins TRBV29-1 to TRBJ1-1; no reliable D call. The CDR3 is 10 residues long. Trimming shortened V by 4 bases and J by 9 bases, and 9 bases separated the two germline ends. Germline V gives CDR1 SQVTM, CDR2 ANQGSEA. The DNA for the CDR3 is TGCAGCGTTGTAGACGCGAAAGCTTTCTTT. Translating it yields CSVVDAKAFF. The entire variable domain, with the rest obtained from reference TRBV29-1 and TRBJ1-1, is as follows: SAVISQKPSRDICQRGTSLTIQCQVDSQVTMMFWYRQQPGQSLTLIATANQGSEATYESGFVIDKFPISRPNLTFSTLTVSNMSPEDSSIYLCSVVDAKAFFGQGTRLTVV.

The chain couples TRBV6-1 to TRBJ2-5, with D perhaps assigned TRBD1 or TRBD2 (6 bases each). The CDR3 has 15 residues. Trimming took 1 base from V and 5 from J, leaving 14 bases between them. Germline V gene data show CDR1 as MNHNS and CDR2 as SASEGT. DNA of the CDR3: TGTGCCAGCAGTGAAGGGTTAGGGGGGTCGGAGACCCAGTACTTC. Translated, it gives CASSEGLGGSETQYF.

CDR3 sequence (DNA): TGTGCCAGCAGTGAATCTACAGCATCTGACCGATACATATATTTT. Translated, it gives CASSESTASDRYIYF. The chain carries TRBV25-1 and TRBJ1-3, with D unresolved. Germline V gives CDR1 MGHDK, CDR2 SYGVNS. Trimming took off 1 base at V and 12 bases at J, with 19 bases between the two ends. The CDR3 runs to 15 residues.